The present entry profiles one TCR beta chain with its context. The CDR3 is 18 residues long. The germline gives CDR1 SEHNR, CDR2 FQNEAQ (reference sequence). V was clipped by 3 bases and J by 7 bases, with 25 bases between them. This sample is drawn from a study of CD8+ T cells in alopecia areata. About the research overall: Twice daily, treated patients received 5 to 10 mg of oral tofacitinib.

Treatment of the sample: oral pan-JAK inhibitor, 5-10 mg twice daily. Samples from alopecia areata patients were lesional scalp punch biopsies and peripheral blood. PBMCs served as the source from which CD4+ and CD8+ T cells were sorted. cDNA prepared by RNA extraction and subsequent reverse transcription served as the template for sequencing. TCRdb's table, derived via immunoSEQ multiplex PCR, lists solely in-frame clones and lacks some. In the table there are fewer than 250,000 clones, 60% of which are singletons. The source was CD4+ T cells sorted from blood, collected at week 4, from a patient treated with tofacitinib. This TCR derives from a human donor with alopecia areata. This chain connects TRBV7-9 to TRBJ2-1; D perhaps matches TRBD2 (6 bases). The CDR3 loop is CASSLMRAGREGGNEQFF. The CDR3, as DNA: TGTGCCAGCAGCTTGATGCGTGCGGGCAGGGAAGGAGGGAATGAGCAGTTCTTC.